These 9 T cell receptor beta chains were sequenced from one sample in a study of blood T cell repertoires in COVID-19. Assay used: immunoSEQ multiplex PCR; TCRdb lists only in-frame clones, some missing. This table holds about 220,000 clones, about 80% found once. The sample was PBMCs or T cells enriched from blood (not recorded which). Receptor source: a middle-aged man who had recovered from COVID-19.

In its sample, this clone was seen once. The V gene is TRBV19, the J gene TRBJ1-2, with D possibly matching TRBD1 (5 bases). Per germline, CDR1 LNHDA and CDR2 SQIVND (reference sequence). V was trimmed by 4 bases and J by 7 bases, leaving 13 bases between them. This CDR3 has 13 amino acids. CDR3 loop: CASSTPTGSGYTF. The CDR3 DNA follows: TGTGCCAGTAGTACCCCCACAGGTTCTGGCTACACCTTC.

V gene TRBV3-1 (or the pseudogene TRBV3-2) combines with J gene TRBJ2-2; 7 bases agree with TRBD2. The CDR3 contains 16 residues. V lost 5 bases and J lost 5; bases outside the gene matches: 11. Germline CDR1 LGHDT, CDR2 YNNKEL (reference sequence). For the CDR3, the DNA is TGTGCCAGCAGCTCCCCGGGACTAAGCGGGACCGGGGAGCTGTTTTTT. It translates to CASSSPGLSGTGELFF.

The V and J genes are TRBV18 and TRBJ1-2, with 11 bases that match TRBD1. The length of the CDR3 is 15 residues. Germline CDR1 and CDR2: KGHSH and LQKENI. Germline trimming cut 6 bases from V and 8 bases from J; bases unmatched to any gene: 11. The DNA for the CDR3 is TGTGCCAGCTCCGACGGACAGGGGGCAACGGGGGGCTACACCTTC. Encoded protein: CASSDGQGATGGYTF.

DNA of the CDR3: TGTGCCAGCAGTCCCGGACTACTGCGATACGAGCAGTACTTC. This translates into CASSPGLLRYEQYF. The chain uses TRBV27 and TRBJ2-7, with a possible D match to TRBD2 (6 bases). Germline values: CDR1 MNHEY, CDR2 SMNVEV (reference sequence). Trimming removed 5 bases from V and 4 bases from J, with 15 bases in between. This CDR3 comprises 14 residues.

The CDR3 reads CASSLGPGNYEQYF. DNA for the CDR3: TGTGCCAGCAGCTTAGGACCAGGCAACTACGAGCAGTACTTC. The chain combines TRBV7-9 with TRBJ2-7; D remains ambiguous. The CDR3 contains 14 residues. Between the trimmed V and J ends, which lost 1 base and 3 bases, there was a span of 10 bases. Germline lookup yields CDR1 SEHNR and CDR2 FQNEAQ (reference sequence). The whole variable domain, remainder taken from reference TRBV7-9 and TRBJ2-7, is DTGVSQNPRHKITKRGQNVTFRCDPISEHNRLYWYRQTLGQGPEFLTYFQNEAQLEKSRLLSDRFSAERPKGSFSTLEIQRTEQGDSAMYLCASSLGPGNYEQYFGPGTRLTVT.

This chain uses TRBV3-1 (or the pseudogene TRBV3-2) with TRBJ1-2, with 8 bases fitting TRBD1. Germline V lookup: CDR1 LGHDT, CDR2 YNNKEL (reference sequence). The CDR3 runs to 15 residues. The V and J ends lost 4 bases and 7 bases, in that order; junction bases with no gene match: 11. CDR3 nucleotide sequence: TGTGCCAGCAGCCGCTCGGCACAGGGGGTCGGTGGCTACACCTTC. Translation gives CASSRSAQGVGGYTF.

This chain links TRBV15 with TRBJ1-1, with D uncertain. This CDR3 is 14 amino acids long. Germline CDR1 LNHNV, CDR2 YYDKDF (reference sequence). V lost 3 bases to trimming and J lost 3 bases, with 11 bases between them. The CDR3 here is CATSSPSQDTEAFF. In nucleotides, the CDR3 is TGTGCCACCAGCAGTCCGTCTCAGGACACTGAAGCTTTCTTT.

The chain combines TRBV2 with TRBJ1-6; 7 nucleotides align to TRBD1. This CDR3 comprises 17 residues. The ends lost 2 bases at V and 7 bases at J; junction bases unmatched: 11. The germline gives CDR1 SNHLY, CDR2 FYNNEI. The CDR3 nucleotides are TGTGCCAGCAGTGAAACAGTCCCACAGGGGACCAATTCACCCCTCCACTTT. Translating gives CASSETVPQGTNSPLHF.

This sequence joins TRBV2 and TRBJ1-2; TRBD1 matches 7 bases. The germline V gene has CDR1 SNHLY and CDR2 FYNNEI. The CDR3 sequence is 13 residues long. J gave up 4 bases and V 4 bases, and 3 bases lay outside the gene matches. DNA for the CDR3: TGTGCCAGCAGTGCACAGGGGACCTATGGCTACACCTTC. Its protein product is CASSAQGTYGYTF.